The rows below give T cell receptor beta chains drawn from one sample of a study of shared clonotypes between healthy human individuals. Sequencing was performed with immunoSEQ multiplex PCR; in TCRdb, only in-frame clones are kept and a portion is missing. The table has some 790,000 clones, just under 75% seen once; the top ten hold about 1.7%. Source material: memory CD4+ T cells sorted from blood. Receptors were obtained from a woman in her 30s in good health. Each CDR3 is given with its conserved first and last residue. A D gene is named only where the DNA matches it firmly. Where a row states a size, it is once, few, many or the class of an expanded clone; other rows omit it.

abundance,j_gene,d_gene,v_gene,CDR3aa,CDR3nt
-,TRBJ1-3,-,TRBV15,CATSRDAGVGDTIYF,TGTGCCACCAGCAGAGATGCAGGGGTCGGTGACACCATATATTTT
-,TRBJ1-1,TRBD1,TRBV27,CASSFSGGETEAFF,TGTGCCAGCAGTTTTTCAGGGGGGGAGACTGAAGCTTTCTTT
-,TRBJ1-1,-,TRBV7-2,CASSYPEGEAFF,TGTGCCAGCAGTTACCCGGAGGGTGAAGCTTTCTTT
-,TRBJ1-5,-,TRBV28,CASSLSLPRQPQHF,TGTGCCAGCAGTTTAAGCCTCCCGCGTCAGCCCCAGCATTTT
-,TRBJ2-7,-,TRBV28,CATWGELYEQYF,TGTGCCACATGGGGGGAGCTCTACGAGCAGTACTTC
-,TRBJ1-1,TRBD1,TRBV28,CASRSGQGGGYTEAFF,TGTGCCAGCAGGTCGGGACAGGGGGGAGGGTACACTGAAGCTTTCTTT
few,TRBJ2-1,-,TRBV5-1,CASSFSTASYNEQFF,TGCGCCAGCAGCTTCTCGACGGCTTCCTACAATGAGCAGTTCTTC
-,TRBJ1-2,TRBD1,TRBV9,CASSAGQGPGYGYTF,TGTGCCAGCAGCGCAGGACAGGGGCCCGGCTATGGCTACACCTTC
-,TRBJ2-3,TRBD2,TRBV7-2,CASSLNYGLAGVGADTQYF,TGTGCCAGCAGCTTGAACTACGGACTAGCGGGAGTAGGGGCAGATACGCAGTATTTT
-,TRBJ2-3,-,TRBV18,CASSPPMGGPSPDTQYF,TGTGCCAGCTCACCCCCCATGGGCGGTCCAAGCCCAGATACGCAGTATTTT
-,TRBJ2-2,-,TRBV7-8,CASSLGSWGTTGELFF,TGTGCCAGCAGCTTAGGGTCTTGGGGAACCACCGGGGAGCTGTTTTTT
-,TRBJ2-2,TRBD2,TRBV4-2,CASSQDSSGSGGELFF,TGTGCCAGCAGCCAAGATTCGAGCGGGAGTGGCGGGGAGCTGTTTTTT
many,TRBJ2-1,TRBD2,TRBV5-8,CASSLRGTRNNEQFF,TGTGCCAGCAGCTTGAGAGGGACTAGGAACAATGAGCAGTTCTTC
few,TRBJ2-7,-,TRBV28,CASSPPGERLSSYEQYF,TGTGCCAGCAGTCCCCCCGGGGAGCGGTTAAGCTCCTACGAGCAGTACTTC
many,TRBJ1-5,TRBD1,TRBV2,CASTPTGVNQPQHF,TGTGCCAGCACCCCGACAGGGGTCAATCAGCCCCAGCATTTT
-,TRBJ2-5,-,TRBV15,CATSRDGTPEETQYF,TGTGCCACCAGCAGAGATGGGACCCCTGAAGAGACCCAGTACTTC
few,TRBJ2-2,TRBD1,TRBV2,CASRRDRDMTGELFF,TGTGCCAGCAGACGGGACAGGGATATGACCGGGGAGCTGTTTTTT
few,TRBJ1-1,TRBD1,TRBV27,CASSVRTGGRSTEAFF,TGTGCCAGCAGTGTCCGGACAGGGGGCCGGTCGACTGAAGCTTTCTTT
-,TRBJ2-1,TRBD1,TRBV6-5,CASGDRVDNEQFF,TGTGCCAGCGGGGACAGGGTAGACAATGAGCAGTTCTTC
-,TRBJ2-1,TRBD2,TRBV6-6,CASSYSSSGTRNEQFF,TGTGCCAGCAGTTACTCGTCTAGCGGGACTCGCAATGAGCAGTTCTTC
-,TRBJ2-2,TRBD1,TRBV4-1,CASSRGQGATGELFF,TGCGCCAGCAGCCGAGGGCAGGGGGCGACCGGGGAGCTGTTTTTT
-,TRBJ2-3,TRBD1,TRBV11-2,CASSLGAYRGPSTDTQYF,TGTGCCAGCAGCTTAGGCGCCTACAGGGGGCCAAGCACAGATACGCAGTATTTT
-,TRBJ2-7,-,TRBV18,CASSPGGTGSEQYF,TGTGCCAGCTCACCAGGGGGTACAGGTAGCGAGCAGTACTTC
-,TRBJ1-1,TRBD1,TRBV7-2,CASSLVVGQAEAFF,TGTGCCAGCAGCTTAGTCGTGGGACAGGCCGAAGCTTTCTTT
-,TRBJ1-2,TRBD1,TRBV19,CASSWGTGSDYGYTF,TGTGCCAGTAGTTGGGGGACAGGGTCCGACTATGGCTACACCTTC
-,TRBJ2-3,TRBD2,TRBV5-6,CASSLPSGTTDTQYF,TGTGCCAGCAGCTTACCTAGCGGGACCACAGATACGCAGTATTTT
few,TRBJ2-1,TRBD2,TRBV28,CASRGSAAGVSDEQFF,TGTGCCAGCAGGGGATCCGCAGCGGGAGTTTCGGATGAGCAGTTCTTC
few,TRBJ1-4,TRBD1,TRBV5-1,CASSLGDRDGEKLFF,TGCGCCAGCAGCTTGGGGGACAGGGACGGTGAAAAACTGTTTTTT
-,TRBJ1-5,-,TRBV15,CATSRDPENQPQHF,TGTGCCACCAGCAGAGACCCGGAGAATCAGCCCCAGCATTTT
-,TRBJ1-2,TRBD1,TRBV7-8,CASSLRQGGSYGYTF,TGTGCCAGCAGCCTCCGACAGGGAGGTAGCTATGGCTACACCTTC
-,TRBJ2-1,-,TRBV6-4,CASSDPWGTGTLWYNEQFF,TGTGCCAGCAGTGACCCCTGGGGGACCGGGACCCTTTGGTACAATGAGCAGTTCTTC
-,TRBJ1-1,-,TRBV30,CAWSVWGITEAFF,TGTGCCTGGAGTGTATGGGGAATCACTGAAGCTTTCTTT
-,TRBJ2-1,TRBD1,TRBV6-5,CASRNDRAYNEQFF,TGTGCCAGCAGAAATGACAGGGCCTACAATGAGCAGTTCTTC
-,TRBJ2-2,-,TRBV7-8,CASSAPSTTNTGELFF,TGTGCCAGCAGCGCACCTAGCACCACGAACACCGGGGAGCTGTTTTTT
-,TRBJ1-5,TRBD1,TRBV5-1,CASRLGTGGNQPQHF,TGCGCCAGCAGACTCGGGACAGGGGGCAATCAGCCCCAGCATTTT
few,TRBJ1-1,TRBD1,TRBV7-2,CASSLTGAVGEAFF,TGTGCCAGCAGCTTGACAGGGGCTGTCGGAGAAGCTTTCTTT
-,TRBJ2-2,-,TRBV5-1,CASSYNTGPTGAGELFF,TGCGCCAGCAGCTATAATACGGGCCCTACCGGCGCCGGGGAGCTGTTTTTT
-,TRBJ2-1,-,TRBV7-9,CASSLLNEQFF,TGTGCCAGCAGCTTATTGAATGAGCAGTTCTTC
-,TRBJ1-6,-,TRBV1,CTSSQDDEGAGSPLHF,TGCACCAGCAGCCAAGATGATGAGGGAGCTGGATCACCCCTCCACTTT
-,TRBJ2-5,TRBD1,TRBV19,CASSIRDRKETQYF,TGTGCCAGTAGTATAAGGGACAGGAAAGAGACCCAGTACTTC
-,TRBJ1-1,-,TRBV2,CASSPLPDAEAFF,TGTGCCAGCAGTCCCCTCCCCGACGCTGAAGCTTTCTTT
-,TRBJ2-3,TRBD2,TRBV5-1,CASSLGTSGHTDTQYF,TGCGCCAGCAGCTTGGGGACTAGCGGACACACAGATACGCAGTATTTT
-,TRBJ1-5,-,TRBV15,CATSRDRTDQPQHF,TGTGCCACCAGCAGAGACCGCACTGATCAGCCCCAGCATTTT
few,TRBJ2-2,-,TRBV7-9,CASADVDGELFF,TGTGCCAGCGCAGACGTTGACGGGGAGCTGTTTTTT
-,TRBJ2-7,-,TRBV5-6,CASSLLGIDEQYF,TGTGCCAGCAGCTTGTTAGGGATAGACGAGCAGTACTTC